This T cell receptor (beta chain) was sequenced during a study of blood T cell repertoires in COVID-19. V lost 3 bases, J lost 7 bases, and 15 bases lay in between. Germline CDR1 is SGHDN and CDR2 is FVKESK. The CDR3 is made up of 14 amino acids. The recovered donors of Cohort 3 showed two negative PCRs, clearance, or symptom resolution. Sequencing used immunoSEQ multiplex PCR; TCRdb keeps in-frame clones, though not all of them. This table holds about 400,000 clones, around nine tenths found once. The rearrangement uses TRBV14 and TRBJ1-2; D is perhaps TRBD1 (5 bases). This TCR was sampled from a woman aged 45-59 years who had recovered from COVID-19. Sequenced: PBMCs or T cells enriched from blood (not recorded which). The DNA for the CDR3 is TGTGCCAGCAGCCAGAGCACGACAGTGGGTGGCTACACCTTC. It is translated as CASSQSTTVGGYTF.